A selection of T cell receptor beta chains follows, all from one sample in a study of CXCR3-negative and CXCR3-positive naive CD8 T cells. For each CDR3 protein, TCRdb gives one entry from its re-call of the 5' RACE reads, without DNA. The repertoire table contains roughly 140,000 distinct CDR3 sequences. The sample was naive CXCR3+ CD8+ T cells from blood. The receptor source for this set is a human donor in good health. Some clones in this sample may be carry-over from other donors' samples. The CDR3 runs from the conserved cysteine through the conserved F or W.

J gene,V gene,CDR3 length,CDR3 protein
TRBJ2-3,TRBV7-3,14,CASSLGPRADTQYF
TRBJ2-7,TRBV3-1,15,CASSQDWAQNYEQYF
TRBJ2-1,TRBV12-3/TRBV12-4,16,CASSTLAPSSYNEQFF
TRBJ2-7,TRBV7-8,14,CASSLTGRAYEQYF
TRBJ1-2,TRBV19,11,CASSIGSGYTF
TRBJ1-1,TRBV25-1,17,CASSDSRLLWGNTEAFF
TRBJ2-3,TRBV7-2,15,CASSPVGGYTDTQYF
TRBJ1-1,TRBV20-1,15,CSARGYGTENTEAFF
TRBJ1-5,TRBV3-1,14,CASSQDGSNQPQHF
TRBJ1-1,TRBV7-6,13,CASSSDTHTEAFF
TRBJ2-1,TRBV27,16,CASSPGRGYSYNEQFF
TRBJ1-1,TRBV7-6,14,CATEANGEGTEAFF
TRBJ2-7,TRBV5-1,14,CASSLAGGDYEQYF
TRBJ2-7,TRBV7-9,13,CASNPTGPYEQYF
TRBJ1-2,TRBV4-2,17,CASSQDRERQIRYGYTF
TRBJ2-7,TRBV5-1,12,CASSAGGYEQYF
TRBJ1-2,TRBV27,13,CASSEGANYGYTF
TRBJ1-1,TRBV20-1,13,CSARGHMNTEAFF
TRBJ1-2,TRBV23-1,14,CASSQSSGSYGYTF
TRBJ2-1,TRBV4-2,15,CASSQIQSSYNEQFF
TRBJ2-1,TRBV11-1,14,CASSLNAGPDEQFF
TRBJ2-1,TRBV29-1,11,CSVVGGIEQFF
TRBJ1-1,TRBV7-9,11,CASSIAPEAFF
TRBJ2-2,TRBV11-2,11,CAASSTGELFF
TRBJ1-2,TRBV20-1,14,CSARDGAVVDGYTF
TRBJ1-2,TRBV20-1,15,CSARDRGQGDYGYTF
TRBJ1-1,TRBV7-2,15,CASSQRHSGSTEAFF
TRBJ1-5,TRBV30,14,CAWRQGGNDQPQHF
TRBJ1-2,TRBV27,15,CASRVPGEGTHGYTF
TRBJ2-1,TRBV29-1,13,CSVDGTSYNEQFF
TRBJ2-3,TRBV29-1,19,CSILLASGREGISTDTQYF
TRBJ2-1,TRBV19,18,CASSIAGQGIIPYNEQFF
TRBJ1-2,TRBV27,15,CASSPETGGAGGYTF
TRBJ2-1,TRBV6-4,15,CASSEGDSSYNEQFF
TRBJ2-3,TRBV9,16,CASSLSDSLSTDTQYF
TRBJ1-1,TRBV5-1,14,CASSLYSGNTEAFF
TRBJ2-5,TRBV18,15,CASSPPIQGPETQYF
TRBJ2-7,TRBV27,14,CASSSDRAINEQYF
TRBJ2-7,TRBV20-1,13,CSSRGGFSYEQYF
TRBJ2-3,TRBV28,16,CASSLSASGGEDTQYF
TRBJ2-5,TRBV11-2,15,CASSGRDRGGETQYF
TRBJ2-1,TRBV7-8,14,CASSLTSPYNEQFF
TRBJ2-1,TRBV14,14,CASTGTSSYNEQFF
TRBJ2-7,TRBV7-7,14,CASSLEPSRLRQYF
TRBJ2-4,TRBV7-6,16,CASSIGPGTGVVIQYF
TRBJ2-7,TRBV9,13,CASSVTDSYEQYF
TRBJ2-1,TRBV13,14,CASKGLAGSNEQFF
TRBJ2-7,TRBV19,13,CASSMASHYEQYF
TRBJ2-5,TRBV5-6,13,CASSFWGGETQYF
TRBJ2-3,TRBV14,18,CASSQVQAQFPTTDTQYF
TRBJ1-2,TRBV7-9,15,CASSMSTGGVDGYTF
TRBJ2-2,TRBV28,16,CASSSRDRDLTGELFF
TRBJ2-2,TRBV29-1,11,CSVQQQGQLFF